A single sample is the source of the 2 T cell receptor beta chains below, sequenced in a study of vaccination effects on CD4 cells after COVID-19. Viral peptide pools were used in the ViraFEST assay to expand antigen-specific CD4+ T cells, and sequencing came afterward. Once cultured for 9 to 11 days, the cells underwent separation to obtain CD4+ T cells. Confirmation by PCR established that the person had SARS-CoV-2 infection between March and December 2020. Vaccination of participants consisted of two doses of either the BNT162b2 or mRNA-1273 vaccine. These receptors have no known antigen. Clones were read by immunoSEQ multiplex PCR, and TCRdb kept only the in-frame ones, dropping some. The data contain 13,000 to 15,000 clones, around 81% of them singletons. Material: CD4+ T cells from PBMCs cultured with SARS-CoV-2 spike peptides, obtained after COVID-19 vaccination. The receptors derive from a human donor who had a prior SARS-CoV-2 infection.

V is TRBV6-5 and J is TRBJ2-7; D is unclear. The ends were cut back, 0 bases at V and 12 bases at J, with 12 bases in the middle. Germline values: CDR1 MNHEY, CDR2 SVGAGI. The CDR3 totals 12 residues. The CDR3 nucleotides are TGTGCCAGCAGTTACTCCCAAACCGGCTTGTACTTC. This encodes CASSYSQTGLYF.

The V call is TRBV5-1, the J call TRBJ2-1; TRBD2 matches 13 bases. The CDR3 covers 16 residues. The V segment lost 4 bases and the J segment 4 bases; nucleotides outside the gene matches: 5. Germline values: CDR1 SGHRS, CDR2 YFSETQ. CDR3 DNA: TGCGCCAGCAGCCCGGGGACTAGCGGGATATACAATGAGCAGTTCTTC. This gives the protein CASSPGTSGIYNEQFF. The full variable domain, its missing parts supplied by reference TRBV5-1 and TRBJ2-1, is KAGVTQTPRYLIKTRGQQVTLSCSPISGHRSVSWYQQTPGQGLQFLFEYFSETQRNKGNFPGRFSGRQFSNSRSEMNVSTLELGDSALYLCASSPGTSGIYNEQFFGPGTRLTVL.